The present entry profiles one T cell receptor beta chain with its context. What it binds is unknown. TCRdb's table, derived via immunoSEQ multiplex PCR, lists solely in-frame clones and lacks some. The sample includes 140,000 or so clones, around 90% of them seen just once. This specimen belongs to a study of T cell responses to AZD1222 COVID-19 vaccine. Overall study results and limits: Baseline seropositives among AZD1222 recipients totaled only 5 to 7. Sampling that yielded the repertoires occurred only after the peak T cell response. Clonal diversity was possibly underestimated, and white British individuals and females predominated among donors.

V dropped 2 bases and J dropped 5 bases, with 7 bases sitting between them. There are 12 residues in the CDR3. Pooled together were second doses at about 4 or about 12 weeks. The chain combines TRBV12-3 or TRBV12-4 with TRBJ2-7, with D possibly TRBD2 on 5 matching bases. This receptor was taken from an adult who received the AZD1222 COVID-19 vaccine. The sample here was peripheral blood, taken 28 days after the second AZD1222 dose. The CDR3 nucleotides read TGTGCCAGCAGTTTAAGGAGGAACGAGCAGTACTTC. Translating gives CASSLRRNEQYF.